This entry concerns a single TCR beta chain. Its antigen is still unknown. Germline CDR1 and CDR2: SGHRS and YFSETQ. V shed 3 bases and J 8 bases; nucleotides not matched to a gene: 6. The CDR3 has 14 residues. Sequencing used immunoSEQ multiplex PCR; TCRdb keeps in-frame clones, though not all of them. This sample has approximately 110,000 clones, with 90% to 95% found just once. These data originate in a study of T cell responses to AZD1222 COVID-19 vaccine. Study context: Pooling was applied to second doses at about 4 or about 12 weeks.

Study observations and caveats: The sample set comprised mostly white British donors with more females, and clonal diversity was possibly underestimated.

This receptor was identified in an adult in good health. Sequenced here: peripheral blood, sampled on day 0 of AZD1222 vaccination. The rearrangement uses TRBV5-1 and TRBJ1-2; 11 nucleotides match TRBD1. This chain's CDR3 is CASSSGTGGLGYTF. The CDR3 coding sequence is TGCGCCAGCAGCTCTGGGACAGGGGGATTGGGCTACACCTTC.